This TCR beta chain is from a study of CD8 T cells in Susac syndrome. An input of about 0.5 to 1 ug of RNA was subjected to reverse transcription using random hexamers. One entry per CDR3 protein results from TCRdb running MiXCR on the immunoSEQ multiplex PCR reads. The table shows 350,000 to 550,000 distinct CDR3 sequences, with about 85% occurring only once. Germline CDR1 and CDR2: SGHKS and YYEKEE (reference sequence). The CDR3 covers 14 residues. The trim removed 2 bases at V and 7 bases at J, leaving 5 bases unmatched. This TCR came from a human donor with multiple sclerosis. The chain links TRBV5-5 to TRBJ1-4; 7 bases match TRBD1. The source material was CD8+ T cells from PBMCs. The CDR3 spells CASSFQSGGEKLFF. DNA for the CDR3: TGTGCCAGCAGCTTTCAGTCAGGGGGTGAAAAACTGTTTTTT.